The rows below give T cell receptor beta chains drawn from one sample of a study of cytotoxic CD8 clonotypes in ibrutinib-treated CLL. Method: immunoSEQ multiplex PCR; TCRdb's copy keeps in-frame clones and lacks some. This table has nearly 300,000 clones, less than 85% appearing once. This sample comprised PBMCs, obtained at disease progression, from a patient treated with ibrutinib. Receptors originate from a human donor with chronic lymphocytic leukemia. The CDR3 runs from the conserved cysteine through the conserved F or W. Clone size is given for some rows only: seen once, a few or many times, or a class if the clone is expanded.

j_gene,abundance,v_gene,CDR3aa
TRBJ2-6,.,TRBV6-1,CASNPGPGANVLTF
TRBJ2-5,.,TRBV28,CASSTSGIGRTQYF
TRBJ2-1,.,TRBV27,CASSLSRMGARYEQFF
TRBJ2-1,.,TRBV27,CASSLYGGERLAGGSSYNEQFF
TRBJ1-4,few,TRBV18,CASSPLSEPLIGAATNEKLFF
TRBJ2-7,.,TRBV28,CASSLGDSNSYEQYF
TRBJ1-2,few,TRBV20-1,CSARDQNGYTF
TRBJ1-2,.,TRBV9,CASNPGGQGARNYGYTF
TRBJ1-4,.,TRBV13,CASSLQWEEKLFF
TRBJ2-7,.,TRBV5-1,CASSKEGSIYNEQYF
TRBJ2-6,.,TRBV5-1,CASSLDPGANVLTF
TRBJ2-7,.,TRBV18,CASSPTPHYEQYF
TRBJ2-5,.,TRBV5-1,CASSPQPQGSQETQYF
TRBJ2-7,once,TRBV11-1,CASSFTIGGRAGEQYF
TRBJ2-7,once,TRBV12-5,CASGHDRGNPYEQYF
TRBJ2-7,.,TRBV7-3,CASSLTYSYEQYF
TRBJ1-1,few,TRBV2,CASKPDRENTEAFF
TRBJ2-7,few,TRBV27,CASSLVAGAGEQYF
TRBJ2-3,once,TRBV7-6,CASSPQASLTDTQYF
TRBJ2-7,.,TRBV10-3,CATTAGDYEQYF
TRBJ2-1,.,TRBV9,CASSVAGGPVVEQFF
TRBJ2-3,.,TRBV5-1,CASSTSGRALGSSTDTQYF
TRBJ1-1,.,TRBV5-1,CASRPYTGTGATEAFF
TRBJ2-7,.,TRBV10-3,CAIPGGEPTKDEQYF
TRBJ2-6,.,TRBV19,CASSIGRGLGFSGANVLTF
TRBJ2-3,.,TRBV28,CASSRPGGSSTDTQYF
TRBJ1-4,.,TRBV7-6,CASSLSGRRNEKLFF
TRBJ1-4,.,TRBV2,CASSERHKLFF
TRBJ2-1,.,TRBV6-5,CASTRGGEQFF
TRBJ1-2,.,TRBV5-4,CASSRVTDNYGYTF
TRBJ1-6,many,TRBV5-1,CASSLGGQGYNSPLHF
TRBJ2-5,.,TRBV2,CASSDGETQYF
TRBJ2-5,.,TRBV7-9,CASSLGTGDSQYF
TRBJ2-7,.,TRBV18,CASSPGTGAQYF
TRBJ2-3,.,TRBV27,CASSFHPSDTQYF
TRBJ1-5,few,TRBV4-1,CASSQDGTDQPQHF
TRBJ2-7,once,TRBV9,CASSVGQPGEQYF
TRBJ2-2,.,TRBV4-1,CASSQPGLAGGTNTGELFF
TRBJ1-1,.,TRBV7-9,CASSFGGAYTEAFF
TRBJ2-7,.,TRBV14,CASSQLSLGRSGYEQYF
TRBJ2-1,.,TRBV13,CASSSRLGLPYNEQFF
TRBJ1-2,.,TRBV5-1,CASSLVTAGSYGYTF
TRBJ2-1,.,TRBV7-6,CASSLGYKSGKLEYNEQFF
TRBJ2-5,.,TRBV28,CASRWQGRQETQYF
TRBJ2-1,once,TRBV11-3,CASSLTGLDNEQFF
TRBJ2-7,few,TRBV2,CASSSGPGGTYEQYF
TRBJ2-5,.,TRBV28,CASSLPGHGGAETQYF
TRBJ2-3,few,TRBV27,CASSLRLTSSYTDTQYF